This passage covers 30 T cell receptor beta chains from one sample sequenced in a study of memory CD4+ T cells and cytomegalovirus serostatus. Single viable CD3+CD4+CD8-CD45RO+ cells were sorted as the memory CD4+ T cells. Clones were sequenced by immunoSEQ multiplex PCR, and TCRdb holds only the in-frame ones, with some missing. The table includes 41,000 or so clones, more than 75% detected once. The material sequenced was memory CD4+ T cells from blood. The receptor source for this set is an adult in good health and CMV-seronegative.

V is TRBV18 and J is TRBJ1-6, with D perhaps matching TRBD1 (6 bases). CDR1 KGHSH and CDR2 LQKENI come from the germline V gene. This CDR3 has 16 residues. Trimming stripped 3 bases from V and 9 bases from J, with 18 bases between. The CDR3 is CASSPPATGSLSPLHF. Written as DNA, the CDR3 is TGTGCCAGCTCACCCCCCGCGACAGGATCTCTTTCACCCCTCCACTTT.

J is TRBJ1-3 and V is TRBV7-6; D remains ambiguous. The germline gives CDR1 SGHVS, CDR2 FNYEAQ. V was trimmed by 1 base and J by 0 bases, leaving 13 bases between them. The CDR3 has 17 amino acids. The CDR3 sequence is CASSLGSIADSGNTIYF. The CDR3, as DNA: TGTGCCAGCAGCTTAGGTAGTATAGCAGACTCTGGAAACACCATATATTTT.

The gene calls are TRBV15 and TRBJ2-2; D is perhaps TRBD1 (5 bases). The V end lost 1 base, the J end lost 6 bases, and 9 bases lay between the germline ends. CDR3 length equals 14 residues. Germline V gene data show CDR1 as LNHNV and CDR2 as YYDKDF (reference sequence). The CDR3 DNA reads as TGTGCCACCAGCAGAGCAGGGTCGGCCGGGGAGCTGTTTTTT. It translates to CATSRAGSAGELFF.

The chain couples TRBV5-1 to TRBJ2-7; a weak D match, TRBD1 (6 bases). The V end was cut by 4 bases, the J end by 3 bases, with 8 bases between. Germline assignment: CDR1 SGHRS and CDR2 YFSETQ. The CDR3 sequence is 12 residues long. CDR3 sequence: CASSRDNYEQYF. The CDR3 DNA sequence: TGCGCCAGCAGCAGGGACAACTACGAGCAGTACTTC.

This clone showed up just a few times. This chain links TRBV29-1 with TRBJ1-1, with 9 bases lining up with TRBD1. CDR1 and CDR2 (germline): SQVTM, ANQGSEA. The CDR3 is made up of 14 amino acids. Trimming removed 0 bases from V and 10 bases from J; junction bases left unmatched: 9. CDR3 bases: TGCAGCGTTGAAGATCGAATGGGACAGGGACGAGCTTTCTTT. Amino acids: CSVEDRMGQGRAFF.

The chain has TRBV15 and TRBJ2-2; TRBD1 is a possible D gene (7 bases). This CDR3 contains 14 residues. Trimming cost V 2 bases and J 7 bases, with 11 bases left between them. Germline loops: CDR1 LNHNV, CDR2 YYDKDF (reference sequence). The CDR3: CATSRRGRGGELFF. CDR3 nucleotides: TGTGCCACCAGCAGAAGGGGGCGGGGCGGGGAGCTGTTTTTT. Full variable domain (outside the CDR3, taken from reference TRBV15 and TRBJ2-2): DAMVIQNPRYQVTQFGKPVTLSCSQTLNHNVMYWYQQKSSQAPKLLFHYYDKDFNNEADTPDNFQSRRPNTSFCFLDIRSPGLGDTAMYLCATSRRGRGGELFFGEGSRLTVL.

The chain links TRBV5-4 to TRBJ1-5; D uncertain. The V and J ends lost 1 base and 5 bases respectively, with 4 bases between them. CDR3 length: 12 residues. Germline V gene data show CDR1 as SGHNT and CDR2 as YYREEE (reference sequence). The CDR3 nucleotides are TGTGCCAGCAGCTTGATAGATCAGCCCCAGCATTTT. Translation gives CASSLIDQPQHF. The full variable domain, with the rest looked up from reference TRBV5-4 and TRBJ1-5, is ETGVTQSPTHLIKTRGQQVTLRCSSQSGHNTVSWYQQALGQGPQFIFQYYREEENGRGNFPPRFSGLQFPNYSSELNVNALELDDSALYLCASSLIDQPQHFGDGTRLSIL.

The chain recombines TRBV5-1 with TRBJ2-5; 13 nucleotides align to TRBD2. Germline V gene lookup returns CDR1 SGHRS and CDR2 YFSETQ. The V segment lost 1 base and the J segment 6 bases; nucleotides outside the gene matches: 3. The CDR3 covers 15 residues. The CDR3 DNA sequence: TGCGCCAGCAGCTTGTCACTAGCGGGGGGGAAGACCCAGTACTTC. It specifies CASSLSLAGGKTQYF.

J is TRBJ2-6 and V is TRBV5-1, with D unclear. Germline CDR1 is SGHRS and CDR2 is YFSETQ. Trimming shortened V by 1 base and J by 1 base, and 9 bases separated the two germline ends. This CDR3 comprises 16 residues. The CDR3 sequence: CASSLTMASGANVLTF. CDR3 DNA sequence: TGCGCCAGCAGCTTGACCATGGCGTCTGGGGCCAACGTCCTGACTTTC.

This chain uses TRBV6-5 with TRBJ2-7; 7 bases fit TRBD2. With 7 bases clipped from V and 5 bases from J, the junction kept 11 bases outside the gene matches. CDR1 is MNHEY, CDR2 SVGAGI, per germline. CDR3 size: 14 residues. The CDR3 region is CASKEEGRGDEQYF. The CDR3 DNA is TGTGCCAGCAAAGAGGAGGGGAGGGGTGACGAGCAGTACTTC.

The chain has TRBV2 and TRBJ2-2; D remains unclear. Germline-derived CDR1 and CDR2 are SNHLY and FYNNEI. Trimming took 8 bases from V and 4 from J, leaving 17 bases between them. The CDR3 extends over 15 amino acids. In DNA form, the CDR3 reads TGTGCCAGCCTCGGAAGTGGAAGGCCCACCGGGGAGCTGTTTTTT. It is translated as CASLGSGRPTGELFF.

The rearrangement links TRBV27 to TRBJ1-5; 7 nucleotides agree with TRBD1. The CDR3 extends over 13 amino acids. Looked up from germline, CDR1 is MNHEY and CDR2 is SMNVEV (reference sequence). The trim removed 8 bases at V and 5 bases at J, leaving 6 bases unmatched. The CDR3 DNA reads TGTGCCAGCGCACAGGGGACGGATCAGCCCCAGCATTTT. The encoded protein is CASAQGTDQPQHF.

V usage is TRBV11-2 and J usage is TRBJ1-2; no reliable D call. Deletions cut 5 bases from V and 3 bases from J, with 10 bases between. Germline V CDR1 and CDR2: SGHAT, FQNNGV. CDR3 size: 13 residues. CDR3 in amino acids: CASSQTVDYGYTF. The CDR3 DNA is TGTGCCAGCAGCCAGACGGTCGACTATGGCTACACCTTC.

The V and J genes are TRBV29-1 and TRBJ2-3; D may match TRBD1 or TRBD2 (5 bases each). From germline, CDR1 is SQVTM and CDR2 ANQGSEA. CDR3 size: 14 residues. V lost 4 bases and J lost 1, with 12 bases in between. CDR3: CSVGRDGGTDTQYF. As DNA, the CDR3 is TGCAGCGTTGGCAGGGACGGCGGCACAGATACGCAGTATTTT.

The genes are TRBV18 and TRBJ1-5; D uncertain. Germline loops: CDR1 KGHSH, CDR2 LQKENI. V was shortened by 5 bases and J by 4 bases, with 12 bases between the two germline ends. The CDR3 is 14 residues long. CDR3 sequence reads: CASSTSAPNQPQHF. Written as DNA, the CDR3 is TGTGCCAGCTCAACCAGTGCCCCGAATCAGCCCCAGCATTTT.

The chain is built from TRBV19 and TRBJ2-3; tentatively, D is TRBD2 (6 bases). The CDR3 extends over 16 amino acids. The V gene lost 5 bases and the J gene lost 6 bases, with 21 bases spanning the gap. The germline V gene encodes CDR1 LNHDA and CDR2 SQIVND (reference sequence). CDR3 loop: CASSLRGGGVGDTQYF. Here the CDR3 DNA reads TGTGCCAGTAGTTTGAGAGGAGGCGGGGTGGGCGATACGCAGTATTTT.

The chain combines TRBV4-3 with TRBJ2-1, with D uncertain. The CDR3 has 13 residues. Looked up from germline, CDR1 is LGHNA and CDR2 is YSLEER. V lost 4 bases to trimming and J lost 4 bases, with 8 bases between them. CDR3 nucleotide sequence: TGCGCCAGCAGCCGACAACTATACAATGAGCAGTTCTTC. It is translated as CASSRQLYNEQFF.

The rearrangement links TRBV11-2 to TRBJ2-3; the match to TRBD1 covers 12 bases. V trimming: 4 bases; J trimming: 1 base; junction bases outside the gene matches: 9. Germline values: CDR1 SGHAT, CDR2 FQNNGV. The CDR3 totals 18 residues. CDR3 DNA sequence: TGTGCCAGCAGCTCGGGACAGGGGGCGCATGGAGGCACAGATACGCAGTATTTT. Residues: CASSSGQGAHGGTDTQYF.

This chain joins TRBV5-1 and TRBJ2-3; D remains unclear. CDR1 SGHRS and CDR2 YFSETQ come from the germline V gene. The V end lost 4 bases, the J end lost 0 bases, and 15 bases lay between the germline ends. This CDR3 region has 16 residues. CDR3 residues: CASSPGVDASTDTQYF. DNA of the CDR3: TGCGCCAGCAGCCCCGGAGTTGACGCTAGCACAGATACGCAGTATTTT.

The chain couples TRBV4-2 to TRBJ1-6, with D possibly being TRBD1 (5 bases). Trimming took 0 bases from V and 7 from J, leaving 13 bases between them. This CDR3 spans 16 amino acids. Germline CDR1 and CDR2: LGHNA and YNFKEQ. CDR3 in DNA: TGTGCCAGCAGCCAAGAGGTGGGGGGAAAAAATTCACCCCTCCACTTT. This encodes CASSQEVGGKNSPLHF.

This clone was seen more than once but under ten times. The gene calls are TRBV2 and TRBJ2-7; D gene ambiguous. Trimming took 6 bases from V and 4 from J, leaving 7 bases between them. The CDR3 loop spans 11 amino acids. Germline CDR1 is SNHLY and CDR2 is FYNNEI. CDR3 amino acids: CASREQYEQYF. CDR3 in DNA: TGTGCCAGCAGAGAACAGTACGAGCAGTACTTC.

The chain links TRBV19 to TRBJ1-2, with TRBD1 matching over 7 bases. The CDR3 is 15 residues long. The germline V gene encodes CDR1 LNHDA and CDR2 SQIVND (reference sequence). V trimming: 1 base; J trimming: 1 base; junction bases outside the gene matches: 3. CDR3 sequence reads: CASSIGDSINYGYTF. The CDR3 coding sequence is TGTGCCAGTAGTATAGGGGACAGCATTAACTATGGCTACACCTTC.

V gene TRBV5-1 combines with J gene TRBJ1-2; D gene unclear. The CDR3 extends over 13 amino acids. Trimming cost V 4 bases and J 0 bases, with 7 bases left between them. Per the germline V gene, CDR1 is SGHRS and CDR2 is YFSETQ. CDR3 nucleotide sequence: TGCGCCAGCAGCCCCGGTACTAACTATGGCTACACCTTC. Translating it yields CASSPGTNYGYTF.

The rearrangement uses TRBV6-5 and TRBJ2-2; 11 bases fit TRBD2. Losses at the gene ends were 4 bases for V and 6 bases for J; bases not matched to a gene: 4. Looked up from germline, CDR1 is MNHEY and CDR2 is SVGAGI. The CDR3 is 15 amino acids. The CDR3 here is CASSFGLAGAGELFF. CDR3 coding DNA: TGTGCCAGCAGTTTCGGACTAGCGGGTGCCGGGGAGCTGTTTTTT.

V is TRBV9 and J is TRBJ2-3, with 12 bases identical to TRBD2. Germline CDR1 reads SGDLS; CDR2 reads YYNGEE. The CDR3 contains 16 residues. V dropped 2 bases and J dropped 6; count of bases not matched to a gene: 7. CDR3 coding DNA: TGTGCCAGCAGCGTTGGGCTAGCGGGGGGGTCCGATACGCAGTATTTT. Amino acid sequence: CASSVGLAGGSDTQYF.

The chain recombines TRBV5-1 with TRBJ1-1; D is unclear. V dropped 4 bases and J dropped 4 bases, with 8 bases sitting between them. Germline V gene data show CDR1 as SGHRS and CDR2 as YFSETQ. The CDR3 length is 12 residues. The CDR3 DNA reads TGCGCCAGCAGCCCCTATGGCACTGAAGCTTTCTTT. It translates to CASSPYGTEAFF.

With regard to this clone: An end of the junction differs from the germline gene, which may be a read error. The CDR3 loop reads CASSIFGESLF. The DNA for the CDR3 is TGTGCCAGCAGTATTTTCGGAGAGTCCCTCTTC. V usage is TRBV2 and J usage is TRBJ2-4, with no clear D. Per the germline V gene, CDR1 is SNHLY and CDR2 is FYNNEI. The CDR3 runs to 11 residues.

This clone has more than one count but fewer than ten. The chain has TRBV4-1 and TRBJ1-1, with D perhaps matching TRBD1 (5 bases). The CDR3 has 15 residues. CDR1 is MGHRA and CDR2 is YSYEKL in the germline V gene. V was clipped by 3 bases and J by 5 bases, with 16 bases between them. For the CDR3, the DNA is TGCGCCAGCAGCCAGTTCCAGGGAAAAGGGACTGAAGCTTTCTTT. Translated: CASSQFQGKGTEAFF.

J is TRBJ1-4 and V is TRBV12-5; D perhaps matches TRBD1 (6 bases). Germline V gives CDR1 LGHNT, CDR2 FRNRAP. V dropped 6 bases and J dropped 7 bases, with 21 bases sitting between them. This CDR3 spans 16 amino acids. The CDR3 DNA is TGTGCTAGTGGGTCCACACAGGGCTGGGAGGGTGAAAAACTGTTTTTT. Protein product: CASGSTQGWEGEKLFF.

Concerning this clone: One end of the junction varies from germline; a read error may be responsible. The CDR3 DNA sequence: TGTGCCAACTCAGAGATAGGAAACACCATATATTTT. Translating it yields CANSEIGNTIYF. The V gene is TRBV18, the J gene TRBJ1-3; D is undetermined. This CDR3 spans 12 amino acids. From germline, CDR1 is KGHSH and CDR2 LQKENI.